This entry lists 17 T cell receptor beta chains sequenced from one sample in a study of blood T cell repertoires in COVID-19. The data were produced by immunoSEQ multiplex PCR, yet TCRdb's version contains in-frame clones alone and is incomplete. The sample consists of fewer than 350,000 clones, 75% to 95% of them appearing once. The material sequenced was peripheral blood. These receptors originate from a young woman with COVID-19, enrolled during active disease.

The J gene is TRBJ2-3, the V gene TRBV5-1; 9 nucleotides align to TRBD1. Per germline, CDR1 SGHRS and CDR2 YFSETQ. V shed 0 bases and J 2 bases; nucleotides not matched to a gene: 4. The CDR3 loop spans 16 amino acids. The CDR3 region is CASSLEGQGVTDTQYF. In DNA, the CDR3 is TGCGCCAGCAGCTTGGAGGGACAGGGAGTCACAGATACGCAGTATTTT.

CDR3 coding DNA: TGCGCCAGCAGCCCCACTAGCGGTCGCGCCCTGTTCAATGAGCAGTTCTTC. It encodes CASSPTSGRALFNEQFF. The chain links TRBV5-1 to TRBJ2-1, with 8 bases fitting TRBD2. The CDR3 consists of 17 residues. The V gene's germline CDR1 is SGHRS and CDR2 YFSETQ. V lost 4 bases and J lost 6; bases outside the gene matches: 15.

J is TRBJ2-3 and V is TRBV10-3, with 8 bases fitting TRBD1. The CDR3 runs 13 residues. The germline gives CDR1 ENHRY, CDR2 SYGVKD. With 3 bases clipped from V and 9 bases from J, the junction kept 5 bases outside the gene matches. CDR3 DNA: TGTGCCATCAGTGAAGGGACAGGAGCAACGCAGTATTTT. The encoded protein is CAISEGTGATQYF.

The CDR3 is CASRDMSNIQYF. The DNA for the CDR3 is TGTGCCAGCAGGGACATGTCGAACATTCAGTACTTC. The gene calls are TRBV6-5 and TRBJ2-4, with D possibly matching TRBD1 (5 bases). The CDR3 extends over 12 amino acids. CDR1 is MNHEY and CDR2 is SVGAGI in the germline V gene. Trimming left V 6 bases short and J 7 bases short, with 10 bases between.

The rearrangement links TRBV6-1 to TRBJ1-3; D not certain. The V end lost 5 bases, the J end lost 2 bases, and 10 bases lay between the germline ends. Germline CDR1 is MNHNS and CDR2 is SASEGT. The CDR3 sequence is 14 residues long. CDR3 protein: CASSYSGAGNTIYF. The CDR3 nucleotides read TGTGCCAGCAGTTATAGCGGGGCTGGAAACACCATATATTTT.

DNA for the CDR3: TGCAGTGCTAGTCCTATGGTAGCGGGGAAACAAGAGACCCAGTACTTC. Translated, it gives CSASPMVAGKQETQYF. V and J are TRBV20-1 and TRBJ2-5; the match to TRBD2 covers 8 bases. This CDR3 is built from 16 residues. J gave up 2 bases and V 3 bases, and 11 bases lay outside the gene matches. Germline CDR1 reads DFQATT; CDR2 reads SNEGSKA (reference sequence).

This chain uses TRBV10-3 with TRBJ2-1, with a possible D match to TRBD2 (9 bases). Germline loops: CDR1 ENHRY, CDR2 SYGVKD. V was pared by 6 bases and J by 0 bases, with 18 bases between. The CDR3 is 17 amino acids. CDR3 sequence reads: CAIRSSGTGSSYNEQFF. CDR3 DNA sequence: TGTGCCATCAGGTCTAGCGGGACAGGAAGCTCCTACAATGAGCAGTTCTTC.

This clone was counted a single time. This sequence joins TRBV7-2 and TRBJ2-5, with TRBD2 as a possible D gene (6 bases). Germline assignment: CDR1 SGHTA and CDR2 FQGNSA. V was clipped by 1 base and J by 3 bases, with 12 bases between them. The CDR3 is 15 residues long. The CDR3 loop reads CASSLDGGPEETQYF. For the CDR3, the DNA is TGTGCCAGCAGCTTAGATGGAGGGCCTGAAGAGACCCAGTACTTC.

The chain combines TRBV28 with TRBJ1-2; the D gene is possibly TRBD1 (6 bases). The CDR3 sequence is 16 residues long. Germline V gene lookup returns CDR1 MDHEN and CDR2 SYDVKM. The V end was cut by 6 bases, the J end by 4 bases, with 21 bases between. CDR3 in DNA: TGTGCCAGCAGCCCCCTGACAGGAGACCTCCTCTATGGCTACACCTTC. The encoded protein is CASSPLTGDLLYGYTF.

The chain combines TRBV5-1 with TRBJ2-4; TRBD1 matches at 8 bases. Germline CDR1 reads SGHRS; CDR2 reads YFSETQ. The ends lost 0 bases at V and 8 bases at J; junction bases unmatched: 7. The CDR3 has 15 residues. The DNA of the CDR3 is TGCGCCAGCAGCTTGGATTCAGGGGGCGCGTACATTCAGTACTTC. Its translation: CASSLDSGGAYIQYF.

This clone appeared a few times. The chain combines TRBV6-5 with TRBJ2-5; D possibly corresponds to TRBD2 (5 bases). Germline CDR1 reads MNHEY; CDR2 reads SVGAGI. V shed 0 bases and J shed 5 bases, with 13 bases lying between them. This CDR3 has 15 residues. This CDR3 is CASSYSIVGGETQYF. The CDR3 coding sequence is TGTGCCAGCAGTTACTCGATAGTGGGCGGGGAGACCCAGTACTTC.

The rearrangement uses TRBV7-9 and TRBJ1-2, with TRBD1 matching 10 bases. The germline gives CDR1 SEHNR, CDR2 FQNEAQ (reference sequence). J gave up 5 bases and V 7 bases, and 7 bases lay outside the gene matches. The CDR3 loop spans 14 amino acids. CDR3 loop: CASIQGTGVYGYTF. The CDR3 DNA follows: TGTGCCAGCATCCAGGGGACAGGGGTTTATGGCTACACCTTC. Filled out from reference TRBV7-9 and TRBJ1-2, the complete variable domain reads DTGVSQNPRHKITKRGQNVTFRCDPISEHNRLYWYRQTLGQGPEFLTYFQNEAQLEKSRLLSDRFSAERPKGSFSTLEIQRTEQGDSAMYLCASIQGTGVYGYTFGSGTRLTVV.

J is TRBJ2-1 and V is TRBV27; D remains unclear. CDR1 and CDR2 (germline): MNHEY, SMNVEV (reference sequence). Trimming left V 5 bases short and J 4 bases short, with 15 bases between. The CDR3 consists of 15 residues. The CDR3 nucleotides read TGTGCCAGCAGTCCAATGGCCCCCTTGTACAATGAGCAGTTCTTC. Protein: CASSPMAPLYNEQFF.

This chain links TRBV18 with TRBJ2-1; no clear D gene. From germline, CDR1 is KGHSH and CDR2 LQKENI. V dropped 2 bases and J dropped 2 bases, with 13 bases sitting between them. The CDR3 totals 16 residues. CDR3 region: CASSPIGRVPYNEQFF. CDR3 nucleotide sequence: TGTGCCAGCTCACCAATCGGTCGGGTCCCCTACAATGAGCAGTTCTTC.

The chain joins TRBV2 to TRBJ1-1; 8 bases fit TRBD1. The CDR3 runs to 16 residues. CDR1 is SNHLY, CDR2 FYNNEI, per germline. Germline trimming cut 4 bases from V and 3 bases from J; bases unmatched to any gene: 10. CDR3 nucleotide sequence: TGTGCCAGCAGTGGCTTAGGGGGACAGGCGGACACTGAAGCTTTCTTT. Translating it yields CASSGLGGQADTEAFF.

The J gene is TRBJ2-5, the V gene TRBV6-5; D is uncertain. Germline V gene data show CDR1 as MNHEY and CDR2 as SVGAGI. CDR3 length: 12 amino acids. The germline V and J ends were trimmed by 6 bases and 3 bases, with 8 bases remaining between them. This chain's CDR3 is CASSRGEETQYF. CDR3 bases: TGTGCCAGCAGCAGAGGTGAAGAGACCCAGTACTTC.

The V call is TRBV29-1, the J call TRBJ1-2; 9 bases agree with TRBD1. CDR1 and CDR2 (germline): SQVTM, ANQGSEA. J lost 7 bases, V lost 1 base, and 4 bases had no gene match. The CDR3 extends over 13 amino acids. CDR3 DNA: TGCAGCGTTGAAGGGGGACAGGGAAGTGGCTACACCTTC. This translates into CSVEGGQGSGYTF.